The clone carrying this TCR beta chain was counted ten times or more. Time point of the sample: sample taken at primary tumor resection. Tumor, nontumor lung or frozen PBMC supplied whole RNA, sequenced without sorting. These data originate in a study of spatial heterogeneity in lung cancer. At the level of the study: Sequence detection consistently recorded a greater number of beta-chain than alpha-chain sequences. For the average unique TCR and UMI combination, more than eight occurrences appeared in raw reads.

TCRdb re-derived calls from the 5' RACE reads in MiXCR, one entry per CDR3 protein. The data show some 37,000 distinct CDR3 sequences, 6.5% to 9% seen once. Deletions cut 4 bases from V and 2 bases from J, with 6 bases between. CDR3 size: 12 residues. Per germline, CDR1 LGHDT and CDR2 YNNKEL (reference sequence). Material: PBMCs, obtained at surgery. The sequence derives from a male donor with early-stage non-small cell lung cancer. The chain recombines TRBV3-1 with TRBJ2-7; D is ambiguous. CDR3 coding DNA: TGTGCCAGCAGCCTGACAACCTACGAGCAGTACTTC. This sequence encodes CASSLTTYEQYF.